Listed below are T cell receptor beta chains from one sample, sequenced in a study of T-cell memory formation after mild COVID-19. TCRdb independently ran MiXCR on the 5' RACE reads; one entry per CDR3 protein. This sample has 550,000 to 700,000 distinct CDR3 sequences, with roughly 17% found just once. The specimen sequenced was PBMCs or a T cell subset sorted from them (not recorded which). These receptors were collected from an adult woman who had mild COVID-19 (a few samples of this study predate the infection). Cell type and time point are not known. CDR3s include the opening cysteine and the closing phenylalanine or tryptophan. Fields, in order: CDR3 DNA, CDR3 protein, clone size, V gene, J gene, D gene. A D gene is named only where the DNA matches it firmly. For some rows the clone size is stated as once, few or many, or as a class when expanded; others skip it.

DNA: TGTGCCAGCAGAGCGGACAGGGAACGTACCAAAAACATTCAGTACTTC
CDR3: CASRADRERTKNIQYF
size: few
V: TRBV6-2/TRBV6-3
J: TRBJ2-4
D: TRBD1

DNA: TGTGCCAGCAGCCACTTCAGACTAGGGGGGAGCACAGATACGCAGTATTTT
CDR3: CASSHFRLGGSTDTQYF
size: .
V: TRBV3-1
J: TRBJ2-3
D: .

DNA: TGCGCCAGCAGCTTGGTTAGCTGGGAGACCCAGTACTTC
CDR3: CASSLVSWETQYF
size: few
V: TRBV5-1
J: TRBJ2-5
D: .

DNA: TGCGCCAGCAGCATCGGACAGGCCCTAAGCACAGATACGCAGTATTTT
CDR3: CASSIGQALSTDTQYF
size: few
V: TRBV5-1
J: TRBJ2-3
D: TRBD1

DNA: TGCGCCAGCAGCCTCGATCGGGGGTCTAGCACTGAAGCTTTCTTT
CDR3: CASSLDRGSSTEAFF
size: .
V: TRBV4-1
J: TRBJ1-1
D: .

DNA: TGTGCCAGCAGCTTAACGCCAGTCCCCGCGGGGGAGGAAAAACTGTTTTTT
CDR3: CASSLTPVPAGEEKLFF
size: .
V: TRBV7-3
J: TRBJ1-4
D: .

DNA: TGTGCCAGCAGCTTGGGGTTCGGGACAGAAGGGACCTACGAGCAGTACTTC
CDR3: CASSLGFGTEGTYEQYF
size: few
V: TRBV5-6
J: TRBJ2-7
D: TRBD1

DNA: TGTGCCAGCAGGGAAACAGGGGGCTCGTCCTACAATGAGCAGTTCTTC
CDR3: CASRETGGSSYNEQFF
size: few
V: TRBV27
J: TRBJ2-1
D: TRBD1

DNA: TGCGCCAGCAGCCAAGCGACTGGATACCCTAACACTGAAGCTTTCTTT
CDR3: CASSQATGYPNTEAFF
size: .
V: TRBV4-3
J: TRBJ1-1
D: .

DNA: TGTGCCACCGGACCCAGGGGGAACACCGGGGAGCTGTTTTTT
CDR3: CATGPRGNTGELFF
size: few
V: TRBV24-1
J: TRBJ2-2
D: .

DNA: TGTGCCAGCAGCTTAGTAGGGTTCAATGGCTACACCTTC
CDR3: CASSLVGFNGYTF
size: .
V: TRBV11-2
J: TRBJ1-2
D: .

DNA: TGCAGTGCCACTACTAGAGCGGGGGAAAGGTACAATGAGCAGTTCTTC
CDR3: CSATTRAGERYNEQFF
size: few
V: TRBV20-1
J: TRBJ2-1
D: TRBD2

DNA: TGTGCCAGCAGTACCCGGGGAGGGGCCTACGAGCAGTACTTC
CDR3: CASSTRGGAYEQYF
size: .
V: TRBV6-5
J: TRBJ2-7
D: TRBD2

DNA: TGTGCCAGCAGCCGAGTTGAGTTTAATTCACCCCTCCACTTT
CDR3: CASSRVEFNSPLHF
size: .
V: TRBV14
J: TRBJ1-6
D: .

DNA: TGCAGCGTTCCGAACCAGGAGACCCAGTACTTC
CDR3: CSVPNQETQYF
size: .
V: TRBV20-1
J: TRBJ2-5
D: .

DNA: TGTGCCACCAGTGATCCTAAGACAGGGGGGCGAAAACTGTTTTTT
CDR3: CATSDPKTGGRKLFF
size: .
V: TRBV24-1
J: TRBJ1-4
D: TRBD1